Listed below are T cell receptor beta chains from one sample, sequenced in a study of blood T cell repertoires in COVID-19. The table came from immunoSEQ multiplex PCR; TCRdb's copy has only in-frame clones and leaves some out. The sample lists 75,000 to 100,000 clones; roughly 89% were seen once. The sample consisted of peripheral blood. These receptors were collected from a human donor in a cohort sampled during active COVID-19. Both conserved end residues are trimmed from each CDR3. D genes are given only for firm matches.

V,D,J,CDR3
TRBV4-1,TRBD1,TRBJ1-2,ASSQGSDRGAGYGYT
TRBV14,NA,TRBJ2-2,ASSQDLVQANTGELF
TRBV2,TRBD2,TRBJ2-5,ASSGLAGGGETQY
TRBV6-6,TRBD1,TRBJ2-7,AATGTASSYEQY
TRBV5-1,TRBD2,TRBJ2-5,ASSSGGQETQY
TRBV4-1,TRBD2,TRBJ2-1,ASSPGIAGPNEQF
TRBV15,NA,TRBJ2-1,ATSRDLRRGNEQF
TRBV28,NA,TRBJ2-2,ASRNSGEGGELF
TRBV7-9,NA,TRBJ1-2,ASSLTGGSGYT
TRBV18,TRBD1,TRBJ1-2,ASSPDRGYGYT